This entry lists 10 T cell receptor beta chains sequenced from one sample in a study of human T cells and chemical hapten exposure. Time point: patch test 3, about 24 weeks after DPC sensitization. The treatment here: therapeutic diphenylcyclopropenone sensitization with weekly scalp DPC. MiXCR was run by TCRdb on the RACE reads, yielding one entry per CDR3 protein. The sample includes 82,000 or so distinct CDR3 sequences, 13% of them seen just once. The sample consisted of whole blood, taken in connection with sensitization to the hapten diphenylcyclopropenone (DPC). These receptors originate from a woman aged 45-60 years with alopecia areata. Some clones in this sample may be carry-over from other donors' samples.

This clonotype was recorded many times. This chain joins TRBV5-1 and TRBJ1-2; possible D gene TRBD1, 5 bases. The CDR3 sequence is 14 residues long. V lost 5 bases and J lost 2, with 13 bases in between. CDR1 and CDR2 (germline): SGHRS, YFSETQ. For the CDR3, the DNA is TGCGCCAGCAGAGAGGACATCCCAAACTATGGCTACACCTTC. It encodes CASREDIPNYGYTF.

The V gene is TRBV20-1, the J gene TRBJ2-1; D remains ambiguous. The CDR3 contains 12 residues. V lost 3 bases, J lost 4 bases, and 7 bases lay in between. CDR1 and CDR2 from the germline V gene are DFQATT and SNEGSKA (reference sequence). CDR3 DNA: TGCAGTGCTAGCGGGCCTTACAATGAGCAGTTCTTC. Its translation is CSASGPYNEQFF.

This clonotype was found a few times. The genes are TRBV5-1 and TRBJ2-1; D assignment may be TRBD1 or TRBD2 (6 bases each). Germline V CDR1 and CDR2: SGHRS, YFSETQ. The CDR3 runs 15 residues. Trimming pared 3 bases from V and 8 bases from J, leaving 18 bases between. CDR3 DNA sequence: TGCGCCAGCAGCTCGACAGGACTATTTCTCGATGAGCAGTTCTTC. This encodes CASSSTGLFLDEQFF.

This clonotype was counted between two and nine times. This chain connects TRBV7-8 to TRBJ1-2; D unresolved. V was cut by 3 bases and J by 0 bases, with 5 bases left in between. CDR3 length: 13 amino acids. Per germline, CDR1 SGHVS and CDR2 FQNEAQ. The DNA of the CDR3 is TGTGCCAGCAGCTTTAGGGCTAACTATGGCTACACCTTC. Translated, it gives CASSFRANYGYTF.

The chain combines TRBV7-6 with TRBJ2-7, with D uncertain. Germline CDR1 reads SGHVS; CDR2 reads FNYEAQ. Trimming removed 5 bases at V and 3 bases at J, with 14 bases between. This CDR3 comprises 14 residues. CDR3 in amino acids: CASSQTDGSYEQYF. Written as DNA, the CDR3 is TGTGCCAGCAGCCAGACCGACGGCAGCTACGAGCAGTACTTC.

This chain joins TRBV10-3 and TRBJ2-7; TRBD1 aligns across 7 bases. This CDR3 contains 15 residues. Trimming removed 2 bases from V and 0 bases from J; junction bases left unmatched: 4. Germline-derived CDR1 and CDR2 are ENHRY and SYGVKD. The CDR3 spells CAISESGQASYEQYF. CDR3 in DNA: TGTGCCATCAGTGAGAGCGGACAGGCCTCCTACGAGCAGTACTTC.

This clonotype was detected ten times or more. The chain has TRBV6-2 or TRBV6-3 and TRBJ1-1, with 9 nucleotides matching TRBD1. Losses at the gene ends were 5 bases for V and 5 bases for J; bases not matched to a gene: 9. Germline CDR1 reads MNHEY; CDR2 reads SVGEGT. This CDR3 contains 15 residues. The CDR3 DNA follows: TGTGCCAGCAGTGATCCGGGACAGGGTTTTACTGAAGCTTTCTTT. It encodes CASSDPGQGFTEAFF.

This clonotype was counted between two and nine times. The V and J genes are TRBV19 and TRBJ1-5; tentative D call: TRBD1 (5 bases). The CDR3 is 13 residues long. V was shortened by 3 bases and J by 7 bases, with 10 bases between the two germline ends. Germline loops: CDR1 LNHDA, CDR2 SQIVND (reference sequence). The CDR3 loop is CASSIGGWQPQHF. DNA for the CDR3: TGTGCCAGTAGTATTGGGGGGTGGCAGCCCCAGCATTTT.

Only a few counts were recorded for this clonotype. This chain uses TRBV2 with TRBJ2-1; D is tentatively TRBD1 or TRBD2 (5 bases each). Trimming took 6 bases from V and 14 from J, leaving 14 bases between them. CDR1 is SNHLY, CDR2 FYNNEI, per germline. CDR3 length: 11 amino acids. CDR3 residues: CASRRDPRKFF. CDR3 in DNA: TGTGCCAGCAGGAGGGACCCCCGGAAGTTCTTC.

This clonotype was found a few times. The genes are TRBV28 and TRBJ2-7, with no clear D. The CDR3 is made up of 10 amino acids. Trimming shortened V by 2 bases and J by 5 bases, and 1 base separated the two germline ends. Germline V lookup: CDR1 MDHEN, CDR2 SYDVKM. The CDR3 nucleotides read TGTGCCAGCAGTTTAAACGAGCAGTACTTC. Translating gives CASSLNEQYF. Full variable domain (remainder filled in from reference TRBV28 and TRBJ2-7): DVKVTQSSRYLVKRTGEKVFLECVQDMDHENMFWYRQDPGLGLRLIYFSYDVKMKEKGDIPEGYSVSREKKERFSLILESASTNQTSMYLCASSLNEQYFGPGTRLTVT.